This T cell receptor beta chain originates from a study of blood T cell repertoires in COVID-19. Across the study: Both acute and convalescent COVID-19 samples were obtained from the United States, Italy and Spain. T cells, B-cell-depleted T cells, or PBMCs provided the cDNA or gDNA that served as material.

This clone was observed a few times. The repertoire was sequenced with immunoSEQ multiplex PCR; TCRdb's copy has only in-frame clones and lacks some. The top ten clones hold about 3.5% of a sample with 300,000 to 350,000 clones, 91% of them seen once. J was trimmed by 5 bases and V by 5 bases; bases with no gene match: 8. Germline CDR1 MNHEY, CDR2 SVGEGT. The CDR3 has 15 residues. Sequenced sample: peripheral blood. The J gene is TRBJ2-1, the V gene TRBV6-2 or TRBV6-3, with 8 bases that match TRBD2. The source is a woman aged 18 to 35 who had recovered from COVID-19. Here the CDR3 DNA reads TGTGCCAGCAGTCCAGCGGGGGACGTGAACAATGAGCAGTTCTTC. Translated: CASSPAGDVNNEQFF.